The 20 T cell receptor beta chains given below trace back to one sample, sequenced in a study of cytomegalovirus exposure and HLA in healthy donors. PCR amplification relied on 60 Vbeta primers (plus 13 Jbeta primers). The table came from immunoSEQ multiplex PCR; TCRdb's copy has only in-frame clones and leaves some out. The data contain around 120,000 clones, about three quarters of them singletons. The source material was PBMCs. These receptors came from a human donor in good health.

This clone turned up a few times. This rearrangement joins TRBV14 to TRBJ1-2, with D possibly TRBD1 on 6 matching bases. The CDR3 runs 15 residues. V was pared by 5 bases and J by 4 bases, with 17 bases between. Per germline, CDR1 SGHDN and CDR2 FVKESK. CDR3 DNA: TGTGCCAGCAGCGCCCACCGGGACAACTTCTATGGCTACACCTTC. Translating gives CASSAHRDNFYGYTF.

This chain joins TRBV7-9 and TRBJ2-6; perhaps TRBD2 as D (5 bases). CDR1 and CDR2 from the germline V gene are SEHNR and FQNEAQ (reference sequence). The CDR3 extends over 18 amino acids. Trimming left V 4 bases short and J 0 bases short, with 16 bases between. The chain's CDR3 is CASSSWGVGSSGANVLTF. CDR3 bases: TGTGCCAGCAGCTCCTGGGGTGTAGGGAGCTCTGGGGCCAACGTCCTGACTTTC. The full variable domain, rest sourced from reference TRBV7-9 and TRBJ2-6, is DTGVSQNPRHKITKRGQNVTFRCDPISEHNRLYWYRQTLGQGPEFLTYFQNEAQLEKSRLLSDRFSAERPKGSFSTLEIQRTEQGDSAMYLCASSSWGVGSSGANVLTFGAGSRLTVL.

V and J are TRBV7-3 and TRBJ2-4, with TRBD2 matching 7 bases. CDR3 length equals 14 residues. The J segment lost 8 bases and the V segment lost 5 bases, leaving 9 bases of the junction unmatched. Germline V gene sequence: CDR1 SGHTA, CDR2 FQGTGA. The CDR3 here is CASSLQPGGDIQYF. The CDR3 nucleotides are TGTGCCAGCAGCCTACAACCGGGGGGAGACATTCAGTACTTC. Drawing the rest from reference TRBV7-3 and TRBJ2-4, the complete variable domain is GAGVSQTPSNKVTEKGKYVELRCDPISGHTALYWYRQSLGQGPEFLIYFQGTGAADDSGLPNDRFFAVRPEGSVSTLKIQRTERGDSAVYLCASSLQPGGDIQYFGAGTRLSVL.

The chain combines TRBV6-5 with TRBJ1-2; D possibly corresponds to TRBD1 (5 bases). Deletions cut 1 base from V and 0 bases from J, with 12 bases between. Germline CDR1 reads MNHEY; CDR2 reads SVGAGI. This CDR3 spans 16 amino acids. The CDR3 nucleotides are TGTGCCAGCAGTTACTGGCAGGGCGGCGCTAACTATGGCTACACCTTC. This codes for CASSYWQGGANYGYTF.

V gene TRBV18 combines with J gene TRBJ1-5, with 8 bases fitting TRBD1. This CDR3 is built from 14 residues. The ends lost 5 bases at V and 11 bases at J; junction bases unmatched: 11. CDR1 is KGHSH, CDR2 LQKENI, per germline. CDR3 sequence: CASSNGQRGQAQHF. The CDR3 DNA reads as TGTGCCAGCTCAAACGGACAGAGGGGACAGGCCCAGCATTTT.

CDR3 protein: CASSKEAGSYNEQFF. In DNA, the CDR3 is TGTGCCAGTAGTAAAGAGGCAGGGTCCTACAATGAGCAGTTCTTC. The chain recombines TRBV19 with TRBJ2-1; D is possibly TRBD1 (5 bases). V was cut by 4 bases and J by 1 base, with 11 bases left in between. CDR1 LNHDA and CDR2 SQIVND come from the germline V gene (reference sequence). This CDR3 is built from 15 residues.

The chain uses TRBV7-3 and TRBJ1-1, with a possible D match to TRBD1 (5 bases). V lost 2 bases, J lost 3 bases, and 13 bases lay in between. Germline CDR1 and CDR2: SGHTA and FQGTGA. The CDR3 is 15 residues long. The CDR3 region has the DNA TGTGCCAGCAGCTTACAAGGGGCGGCGTACACTGAAGCTTTCTTT. It specifies CASSLQGAAYTEAFF. Supplemented by reference TRBV7-3 and TRBJ1-1, the full variable domain reads GAGVSQTPSNKVTEKGKYVELRCDPISGHTALYWYRQSLGQGPEFLIYFQGTGAADDSGLPNDRFFAVRPEGSVSTLKIQRTERGDSAVYLCASSLQGAAYTEAFFGQGTRLTVV.

The CDR3 protein is CASSLAVSGRGSGANVLTF. The CDR3 DNA sequence: TGCGCCAGCAGCTTGGCCGTTAGCGGGAGGGGCTCTGGGGCCAACGTCCTGACTTTC. The genes are TRBV5-1 and TRBJ2-6; TRBD2 matches at 11 bases. The CDR3 runs 19 residues. The V gene end was trimmed by 0 bases and the J gene end by 0 bases; junction bases not matched to a gene: 5. Germline V gives CDR1 SGHRS, CDR2 YFSETQ.

This sequence joins TRBV28 and TRBJ1-2, with D unresolved. V lost 2 bases and J 3 bases, leaving 7 bases between the germline ends. Germline assignment: CDR1 MDHEN and CDR2 SYDVKM. The CDR3 has 13 amino acids. Here the CDR3 reads CASSLAVDYGYTF. The CDR3, as DNA: TGTGCCAGCAGTTTAGCGGTAGACTATGGCTACACCTTC.

The chain uses TRBV18 and TRBJ1-1; tentatively, D is TRBD1 (5 bases). The CDR3 covers 13 residues. V lost 4 bases and J 4 bases, leaving 10 bases between the germline ends. CDR1 KGHSH and CDR2 LQKENI come from the germline V gene. The CDR3: CASSQSGPTEAFF. CDR3 coding DNA: TGTGCCAGCTCACAGTCAGGGCCCACTGAAGCTTTCTTT.

The chain joins TRBV5-6 to TRBJ2-7; TRBD1 matches 12 bases. The V gene's germline CDR1 is SGHDT and CDR2 YYEEEE. V lost 3 bases, J lost 4 bases, and 5 bases stayed unmatched. This CDR3 spans 15 amino acids. The CDR3 DNA reads as TGTGCCAGCAGCTCCTTGGGACAGGGGGCGTACGAGCAGTACTTC. It translates to CASSSLGQGAYEQYF. Combining the CDR3 with reference TRBV5-6 and TRBJ2-7 gives the whole variable domain DAGVTQSPTHLIKTRGQQVTLRCSPKSGHDTVSWYQQALGQGPQFIFQYYEEEERQRGNFPDRFSGHQFPNYSSELNVNALLLGDSALYLCASSSLGQGAYEQYFGPGTRLTVT.

Worth noting for this clone: One junction end disagrees with the germline gene, perhaps due to a read error. The chain combines TRBV7-9 with TRBJ2-7, with D possibly TRBD2 on 5 matching bases. The CDR3 consists of 13 residues. Germline assignment: CDR1 SEHNR and CDR2 FQNEAQ (reference sequence). Here the CDR3 DNA reads TGTTCCAGCAGCTTAGGGAGTTCCTACGAGCAGTACTTC. Translating it yields CSSSLGSSYEQYF.

The gene calls are TRBV5-1 and TRBJ2-2; possibly TRBD2 for D (6 bases). This CDR3 has 16 residues. CDR1 and CDR2 from the germline V gene are SGHRS and YFSETQ. Trimming stripped 4 bases from V and 1 base from J, with 14 bases between. The CDR3 DNA reads TGCGCCAGCAGCCCAGGGACTTCCCTGAACACCGGGGAGCTGTTTTTT. Encoded protein: CASSPGTSLNTGELFF.

This chain joins TRBV4-3 and TRBJ1-4; TRBD1 is a possible D gene (5 bases). V lost 0 bases and J 7 bases, leaving 15 bases between the germline ends. The germline CDR1 and CDR2 sequences are LGHNA and YSLEER. The CDR3 runs 16 residues. The CDR3 region has the DNA TGCGCCAGCAGCCAAGATTCTCCGGGGGTCAGTGAAAAACTGTTTTTT. The encoded protein is CASSQDSPGVSEKLFF.

The genes are TRBV11-2 and TRBJ2-5, with a possible D match to TRBD2 (5 bases). Trimming stripped 3 bases from V and 2 bases from J, with 10 bases between. Germline V gene data show CDR1 as SGHAT and CDR2 as FQNNGV. CDR3 length: 14 residues. The chain's CDR3 is CASSFGGPQETQYF. The CDR3 nucleotides read TGTGCCAGCAGCTTCGGAGGCCCTCAAGAGACCCAGTACTTC.

This clone came up a few times. The chain has TRBV10-2 and TRBJ2-3; 8 nucleotides line up with TRBD2. CDR1 is WSHSY, CDR2 SAAADI, per germline. Trimming removed 11 bases from V and 4 bases from J; junction bases left unmatched: 17. The CDR3 spans 16 residues. The CDR3 here is CAATPREQRESDTQYF. The CDR3 bases are TGCGCCGCCACGCCGCGGGAGCAGCGGGAGTCAGATACGCAGTATTTT.

The chain employs TRBV10-3 and TRBJ2-5; tentatively, D is TRBD2 (7 bases). The J call is uncertain, as TRBJ2-7 better fits the DNA end. The CDR3 extends over 15 amino acids. From germline, CDR1 is ENHRY and CDR2 SYGVKD. This chain's CDR3 is CAISPSEGGRYEQYF. DNA for the CDR3: TGTGCCATCAGTCCCTCGGAGGGGGGGAGGTACGAGCAGTACTTC.

This chain uses TRBV19 with TRBJ2-7, with D maybe TRBD2 (6 bases). CDR1 and CDR2 from the germline V gene are LNHDA and SQIVND (reference sequence). V was cut by 5 bases and J by 0 bases, with 14 bases left in between. There are 15 residues in the CDR3. The CDR3 spells CASSDPAGSSYEQYF. As DNA, the CDR3 is TGTGCCAGTAGTGACCCAGCGGGCTCCTCCTACGAGCAGTACTTC.

The chain couples TRBV19 to TRBJ2-1; 8 nucleotides align to TRBD1. This CDR3 is built from 14 residues. Germline V CDR1 and CDR2: LNHDA, SQIVND (reference sequence). Unmatched junction bases numbered 7, after V lost 8 bases and J lost 4 bases. The CDR3 coding sequence is TGTGCCAGTCGGGACAGGAACCTATACAATGAGCAGTTCTTC. It yields the protein CASRDRNLYNEQFF.

The V and J genes are TRBV7-2 and TRBJ2-7; 8 bases agree with TRBD2. The germline V gene has CDR1 SGHTA and CDR2 FQGNSA. The CDR3 runs to 15 residues. Losses at the gene ends were 6 bases for V and 5 bases for J; bases not matched to a gene: 12. Here the CDR3 DNA reads TGTGCCAGCAGATCAACGGCGGGGGGCCGCCACGAGCAGTACTTC. Its translation is CASRSTAGGRHEQYF.